This T cell receptor beta chain was found in a study of T cells in Graves' hyperthyroidism and ophthalmopathy. From RNA transcripts, TCR beta CDR3 regions were amplified. RT-PCR in the first round (using the HTBI primer set) targeted the TCR CDR3. TCRdb reprocessed the multiplex PCR reads with MiXCR, giving one entry per CDR3 protein. The data hold hundreds of thousands of distinct CDR3 sequences, with 15% to 19% observed a single time. Study conclusions and caveats: In blood, most of the thyroid clonotypes expanded above 0.001 were also present.

This clonotype has ten or more counts. Its cognate antigen is unknown. This TCR was recovered from a woman under 30 with Graves' hyperthyroidism. The sequencing sample was made of blood.

CDR3 sequence: CASSGLAGGGTDTQYF. The CDR3 DNA is TGTGCCAGCAGTGGACTAGCGGGGGGGGGCACAGATACGCAGTATTTT. J is TRBJ2-3 and V is TRBV2; 14 bases are a match to TRBD2. CDR1 SNHLY and CDR2 FYNNEI come from the germline V gene. The CDR3 has 16 amino acids. The V segment lost 4 bases and the J segment 1 base; nucleotides outside the gene matches: 1.